These 26 T cell receptor beta chains were sequenced from one sample in a study of molecular identifiers for immune sequencing clone quantification (dated by TCRdb to the late 2010s). The library was prepared using PCR. Sequencing was carried out with an Illumina HiSeq 4000. TCRdb ran its own pipeline on the public reads, namely fastp trimming at Q25 and MiXCR clone calling, and kept in-frame beta chains. All rows with the same CDR3 protein become a single entry with the most common DNA and genes. For this sample there are tens of thousands of distinct CDR3 sequences; around 23% appear just once. The top ten hold 0.85% to 1.2% of the sample. The sample comprised naive CD8+ T cells from blood, with Jurkat cell RNA spiked in. Taken with the paper, the label for cell subset or site translates to: FACS-sorted CD8+CD4-CCR7+CD45RA+ naive T cells. All receptors come from a human donor in good health. Some libraries in this study had Jurkat cell RNA spiked in.

With respect to this clonotype: One end of the junction does not line up with germline, which may come from a read error. The chain links TRBV7-2 to TRBJ2-1, with a weak D call TRBD2 (6 bases). Germline CDR1 is SGHTA and CDR2 is FQGNSA. The CDR3 spans 14 residues. The CDR3 is CASSLGNGLAFKVF. The CDR3 bases are TGTGCCAGCAGCTTAGGTAATGGGCTAGCGTTTAAGGTCTTC. The full variable domain, completed using reference TRBV7-2 and TRBJ2-1, is GAGVSQSPSNKVTEKGKDVELRCDPISGHTALYWYRQSLGQGLEFLIYFQGNSAPDKSGLPSDRFSAERTGGSVSTLTIQRTQQEDSAVYLCASSLGNGLAFKVFGPGTRLTVL.

As for this clonotype: A clone one base away is much larger, so this may be a read error. This sequence joins TRBV6-5 and TRBJ1-5, with a weak D call TRBD1 (5 bases). The germline gives CDR1 MNHEY, CDR2 SVGAGI. The CDR3 length is 14 residues. The CDR3 DNA is TGTGCCAGCAGGGAGCGGAGGGGCAATCAGCCCCAGCGTTTT. This codes for CASRERRGNQPQRF.

This clonotype was counted many times. The V and J genes are TRBV6-2 or TRBV6-3 and TRBJ1-1; D gene unclear. Trimming removed 0 bases at V and 0 bases at J, with 11 bases between. Germline V gene data show CDR1 as MNHEY and CDR2 as SVGEGT. The CDR3 contains 16 residues. CDR3 sequence: CASSYSRSVMNTEAFF. The CDR3 region has the DNA TGTGCCAGCAGTTACTCGAGGTCGGTTATGAACACTGAAGCTTTCTTT.

This clonotype was detected many times. The rearrangement uses TRBV25-1 and TRBJ2-7, with a possible D match to TRBD1 (6 bases). Germline-derived CDR1 and CDR2 are MGHDK and SYGVNS. V lost 10 bases to trimming and J lost 6 bases, with 22 bases between them. CDR3 size: 14 residues. CDR3 sequence reads: CATESSRGLGEQYF. DNA of the CDR3: TGTGCCACCGAGTCGTCCAGGGGTCTCGGCGAGCAGTACTTC.

A few counts support this clonotype. The CDR3 protein is CASSLPTDYEQYF. As DNA, the CDR3 is TGTGCCAGCAGCTTACCGACGGACTACGAGCAGTACTTC. V gene TRBV7-9 combines with J gene TRBJ2-7; D is ambiguous. V lost 2 bases to trimming and J lost 3 bases, with 8 bases between them. The CDR3 is 13 amino acids. Germline V gene data show CDR1 as SEHNR and CDR2 as FQNEAQ (reference sequence).

At least ten counts were recorded for this clonotype. This chain uses TRBV4-3 with TRBJ1-3; D might be TRBD1 (5 bases). Germline V gene data show CDR1 as LGHNA and CDR2 as YSLEER. V lost 5 bases, J lost 4 bases, and 18 bases lay in between. The CDR3 length is 16 residues. The CDR3 region is CASSRMAGTGGNTIYF. In DNA form, the CDR3 reads TGCGCCAGCAGCAGAATGGCAGGGACGGGGGGAAACACCATATATTTT.

For this clonotype: This clone may be a read error of a much larger clone one base away. The rearrangement links TRBV20-1 to TRBJ2-7; tentative D call: TRBD1 (5 bases). Germline values: CDR1 DFQATT, CDR2 SNEGSKA (reference sequence). V shed 5 bases and J shed 1 base, with 15 bases lying between them. The CDR3 consists of 14 residues. CDR3 sequence (DNA): TGCAGTGCTTGGACCGGGTCAGGGTCCTACGAGCAGTACTTC. Encoded protein: CSAWTGSGSYEQYF.

This clonotype was observed a few times. The gene calls are TRBV15 and TRBJ1-1; D is ambiguous. V was shortened by 0 bases and J by 6 bases, with 8 bases between the two germline ends. Germline-derived CDR1 and CDR2 are LNHNV and YYDKDF (reference sequence). CDR3 length equals 13 residues. DNA of the CDR3: TGTGCCACCAGCAGAGATATGGGCGCTGAAGCTTTCTTT. As protein: CATSRDMGAEAFF. Together with reference TRBV15 and TRBJ1-1, the CDR3 gives the full variable domain: DAMVIQNPRYQVTQFGKPVTLSCSQTLNHNVMYWYQQKSSQAPKLLFHYYDKDFNNEADTPDNFQSRRPNTSFCFLDIRSPGLGDTAMYLCATSRDMGAEAFFGQGTRLTVV.

There are many counts of this clonotype. The chain joins TRBV6-1 to TRBJ2-3; D might be TRBD1 or TRBD2, each matching 6 bases. The CDR3 spans 16 residues. V was shortened by 9 bases and J by 2 bases, with 21 bases between the two germline ends. Germline lookup yields CDR1 MNHNS and CDR2 SASEGT. In DNA form, the CDR3 reads TGTGCCAGTCCGGGGGCGGGGAACGTGAACACAGATACGCAGTATTTT. Amino acids: CASPGAGNVNTDTQYF.

This clonotype was found many times. The V call is TRBV12-3 or TRBV12-4, the J call TRBJ1-1; no definite D call. V lost 8 bases and J 3 bases, leaving 13 bases between the germline ends. The CDR3 runs to 13 residues. CDR3 sequence (DNA): TGTGCCAGCGGTTCGTCCCAACACACTGAAGCTTTCTTT. Its protein product is CASGSSQHTEAFF.

This clonotype was counted between two and nine times. The chain couples TRBV20-1 to TRBJ2-7; the D gene is possibly TRBD2 (7 bases). The CDR3 consists of 14 residues. Germline CDR1 is DFQATT and CDR2 is SNEGSKA (reference sequence). Trimming removed 6 bases at V and 0 bases at J, with 15 bases between. Here the CDR3 DNA reads TGCAGTGCCACGGGGGGCGGGTTCTCCTACGAGCAGTACTTC. This sequence encodes CSATGGGFSYEQYF.

This chain links TRBV6-5 with TRBJ2-2; the D call may be TRBD1 or TRBD2 (5 bases each). Germline V gene sequence: CDR1 MNHEY, CDR2 SVGAGI. The CDR3 contains 14 residues. Trimming cost V 6 bases and J 6 bases, with 14 bases left between them. DNA of the CDR3: TGTGCCAGCAGAGGGACGGTTAACCCCGGGGAGCTGTTTTTT. Protein: CASRGTVNPGELFF.

This clonotype has just a few counts. The chain employs TRBV12-3 or TRBV12-4 and TRBJ2-3; no clear D gene. Trimming stripped 6 bases from V and 2 bases from J, with 21 bases between. This CDR3 region has 17 residues. CDR3 loop: CASSPLPGSSNTDTQYF. Here the CDR3 DNA reads TGTGCCAGCAGCCCCCTTCCGGGCAGTAGTAACACAGATACGCAGTATTTT.

Details on this clonotype: This could be a read error, since a much larger clone is one nucleotide away. The gene calls are TRBV6-2 or TRBV6-3 and TRBJ1-1; D remains unclear. Trimming took 5 bases from V and 4 from J, leaving 11 bases between them. There are 13 residues in the CDR3. The germline V gene has CDR1 MNHEY and CDR2 SVGEGT. CDR3 bases: TGTGCCAGCAGTGACCCGTACCGCACTGAAGCTTTCTTT. It codes for CASSDPYRTEAFF.

This clonotype showed up many times. The gene calls are TRBV5-1 and TRBJ2-5; 8 nucleotides agree with TRBD1. V gave up 3 bases and J gave up 1 base; unmatched junction bases: 17. The CDR3 spans 19 residues. In germline, CDR1 is SGHRS, CDR2 YFSETQ. CDR3 region: CASSSPRTGFEVGQETQYF. CDR3 DNA: TGCGCCAGCAGCTCCCCAAGGACAGGGTTTGAAGTGGGCCAAGAGACCCAGTACTTC.

The chain has TRBV28 and TRBJ1-1; D is perhaps TRBD1 (5 bases). The V end was cut by 2 bases, the J end by 5 bases, with 18 bases between. From germline, CDR1 is MDHEN and CDR2 SYDVKM. CDR3 length: 16 amino acids. This CDR3 reads CASSLGAGTTMTEAFF. The CDR3 bases are TGTGCCAGCAGTTTAGGGGCAGGGACGACGATGACTGAAGCTTTCTTT.

The sample holds many counts of this clonotype. The chain combines TRBV5-1 with TRBJ2-3; the match to TRBD2 covers 12 bases. Germline values: CDR1 SGHRS, CDR2 YFSETQ. CDR3 length: 17 amino acids. The junction had 8 bases not matched to a gene; V was cut back by 4 bases and J by 2 bases. CDR3 region: CASSIGTSGQFTDTQYF. CDR3 nucleotides: TGCGCCAGCAGCATCGGGACTAGCGGGCAATTCACAGATACGCAGTATTTT. Drawing the rest from reference TRBV5-1 and TRBJ2-3, the complete variable domain is KAGVTQTPRYLIKTRGQQVTLSCSPISGHRSVSWYQQTPGQGLQFLFEYFSETQRNKGNFPGRFSGRQFSNSRSEMNVSTLELGDSALYLCASSIGTSGQFTDTQYFGPGTRLTVL.

This clonotype was counted only a few times. The chain uses TRBV27 and TRBJ1-2, with TRBD1 as a possible D gene (6 bases). Germline CDR1 MNHEY, CDR2 SMNVEV (reference sequence). The V gene lost 1 base and the J gene lost 6 bases, with 27 bases spanning the gap. The CDR3 spans 19 residues. The CDR3, as DNA: TGTGCCAGCAGTTTATACGCGACAGGTGGATTGGCGGGCCTCAATGGCTACACCTTC. This translates into CASSLYATGGLAGLNGYTF.

As to this clonotype: The junction departs from germline at one end; a sequencing error may be responsible. The chain employs TRBV4-2 and TRBJ2-7; TRBD1 agrees at 7 bases. Germline-derived CDR1 and CDR2 are LGHNA and YNFKEQ. This CDR3 is built from 14 residues. CDR3 bases: TGTGCCAGCAGCCAATCCGGGACAGCCTACGAGCGGTACTTC. Residues: CASSQSGTAYERYF.

In its sample, this clonotype was seen many times. The chain recombines TRBV6-2 or TRBV6-3 with TRBJ1-1; D is uncertain. Trimming shortened V by 5 bases and J by 3 bases, and 16 bases separated the two germline ends. Germline V gene sequence: CDR1 MNHEY, CDR2 SVGEGT. The CDR3 loop spans 15 amino acids. The CDR3 DNA follows: TGTGCCAGCAGTCCCGACATGGTCCCCCACACTGAAGCTTTCTTT. It translates to CASSPDMVPHTEAFF.

On this clonotype: The CDR3 carries no conserved terminal phenylalanine or tryptophan, so it likely arises from a read error. It is unclear where the CDR3 begins or ends on the DNA, so no DNA is shown, and the CDR3 is as TCRdb lists it. The chain links TRBV18 to TRBJ2-3. Germline V gives CDR1 KGHSH, CDR2 LQKENI. The CDR3 length is 14 residues, termini included. This chain's CDR3 is CASSPPSSTDTQYL.

Concerning this clonotype itself: Being one base from a much bigger clone, this may be a read error. J is TRBJ2-7 and V is TRBV3-1; D is perhaps TRBD2 (7 bases). Germline V gene sequence: CDR1 LGHDT, CDR2 YNNKEL (reference sequence). V was trimmed by 2 bases and J by 4 bases, leaving 18 bases between them. The CDR3 length is 16 residues. In DNA form, the CDR3 reads TGTGCCAGCAGCCAATCATACGCACGGGGGGCTTACGAGCAGTACTTC. Translation: CASSQSYARGAYEQYF.

This clonotype was seen many times. The chain uses TRBV19 and TRBJ2-2; unclear D gene. Deletions cut 5 bases from V and 8 bases from J, with 12 bases between. Germline V gene sequence: CDR1 LNHDA, CDR2 SQIVND (reference sequence). The CDR3 covers 13 residues. The CDR3 sequence is CASSWSSGGELFF. As DNA, the CDR3 is TGTGCCAGTAGTTGGTCCTCCGGGGGGGAGCTGTTTTTT.

With respect to this clonotype: Just one base apart from a much larger clone, this may be a read error. The genes are TRBV6-5 and TRBJ2-7; 9 nucleotides match TRBD1. Germline V CDR1 and CDR2: MNHEY, SVGAGI. The length of the CDR3 is 16 residues. The CDR3 loop is CASSYYGDRAGYEQCF. The DNA of the CDR3 is TGTGCCAGCAGTTACTATGGGGACAGGGCTGGGTACGAGCAGTGCTTC.

Remarks on this clonotype: A read error is possible here, since a much larger clone lies one base away. This CDR3 fails to terminate in the conserved phenylalanine or tryptophan, so it likely reflects a read error. This chain uses TRBV30 with TRBJ2-3; D is unresolved. CDR1 and CDR2 from the germline V gene are GTSNPN and SVGIG (reference sequence). CDR3 size: 12 residues. Trimming stripped 3 bases from V and 3 bases from J, with 7 bases between. The CDR3 DNA sequence: TGTGCCTGGAGCGCTTTAACAGATACGCAGTATCTT. Its protein is CAWSALTDTQYL.

The chain carries TRBV27 and TRBJ1-1; TRBD1 might be the D (5 bases). Germline V gene data show CDR1 as MNHEY and CDR2 as SMNVEV (reference sequence). V dropped 3 bases and J dropped 0 bases, with 8 bases sitting between them. The length of the CDR3 is 14 residues. In nucleotides, the CDR3 is TGTGCCAGCAGTTTCTCAGGGCTGAACACTGAAGCTTTCTTT. This gives the protein CASSFSGLNTEAFF.